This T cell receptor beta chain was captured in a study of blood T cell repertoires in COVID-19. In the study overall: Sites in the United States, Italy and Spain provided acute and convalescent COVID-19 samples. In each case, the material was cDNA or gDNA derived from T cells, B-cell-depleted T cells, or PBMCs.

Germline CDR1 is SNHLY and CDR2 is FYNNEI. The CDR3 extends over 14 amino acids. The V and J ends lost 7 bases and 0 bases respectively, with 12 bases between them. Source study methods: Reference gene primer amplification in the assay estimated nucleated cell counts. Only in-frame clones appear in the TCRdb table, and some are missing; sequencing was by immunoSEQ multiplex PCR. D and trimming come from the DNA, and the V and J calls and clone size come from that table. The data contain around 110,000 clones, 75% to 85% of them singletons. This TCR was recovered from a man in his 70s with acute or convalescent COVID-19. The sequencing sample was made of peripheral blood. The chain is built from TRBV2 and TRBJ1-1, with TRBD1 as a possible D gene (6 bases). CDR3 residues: CASKGEGVNTEAFF. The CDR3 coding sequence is TGTGCCAGCAAAGGGGAGGGGGTGAACACTGAAGCTTTCTTT.